The clone carrying this T cell receptor beta chain was detected only once. The method was immunoSEQ multiplex PCR; TCRdb's version includes in-frame clones alone and lacks a portion of them. The table records about 150,000 clones, 80% of them present only once. The source of the sample is a study of blood T cell repertoires in COVID-19. Sample: peripheral blood. The TCR sequence derives from a man aged 55 to 69 with active or convalescent COVID-19.

DNA of the CDR3: TGCGCCAGCAGCCGAGCCCGGGGGAGGGGCGAGCAGTACTTC. Translation gives CASSRARGRGEQYF. This chain joins TRBV4-3 and TRBJ2-7; the match to TRBD2 covers 7 bases. Germline V lookup: CDR1 LGHNA, CDR2 YSLEER. This CDR3 contains 14 residues. The V segment lost 4 bases and the J segment 6 bases; nucleotides outside the gene matches: 9.